This T cell receptor (beta chain) was profiled in a study of T cell changes during pregnancy in multiple sclerosis. Here immunoSEQ multiplex PCR was the method, and the copy in TCRdb shows in-frame clones only, minus some. The sample contains 55,000 to 85,000 clones, about 94% of which appear only once. The length of the CDR3 is 15 residues. Germline CDR1 SGHNT, CDR2 YYREEE (reference sequence). The trim removed 4 bases at V and 5 bases at J, leaving 9 bases unmatched. This specimen consisted of peripheral blood, obtained in the third trimester of pregnancy. This receptor was identified in a female donor with multiple sclerosis, enrolled in a pregnancy study. The chain couples TRBV5-4 to TRBJ2-1; 7 nucleotides align to TRBD1. CDR3 DNA: TGTGCCAGCAGCGAGCCGACAGGGTCCCACAATGAGCAGTTCTTC. Translation: CASSEPTGSHNEQFF.